A single sample is the source of the 26 T cell receptor beta chains below, sequenced in a study of T-cell reconstitution after alpha-beta-depleted transplantation in children. During its preparation, the TCRbeta library received unique molecular identifiers. MiXCR, run by TCRdb on the PCR reads, gives a single entry per CDR3 protein. The table includes about 150,000 distinct CDR3 sequences, 8% to 10% detected once. Sequenced material: PBMCs, mostly from graft donor cells, taken 180 days after TCRalphabeta/CD19-depleted stem cell transplant. The receptors stem from a female patient aged 2-10 years who had a stem cell transplant for congenital amegakaryocytic thrombocytopenia, so the T cells may come from the graft donor.

J is TRBJ2-7 and V is TRBV20-1, with TRBD1 as a possible D gene (6 bases). This CDR3 has 14 amino acids. Germline V lookup: CDR1 DFQATT, CDR2 SNEGSKA (reference sequence). Trimming stripped 0 bases from V and 2 bases from J, with 11 bases between. The CDR3 DNA is TGCAGTGCTAGAGATTATGCAGGGGCCTACGAGCAGTACTTC. Amino acid sequence: CSARDYAGAYEQYF.

Many counts were recorded for this clonotype. The chain links TRBV29-1 to TRBJ2-7; D might be TRBD1 or TRBD2, each matching 6 bases. The CDR3 is 12 residues long. With 6 bases removed from V and 2 bases from J, the gap between germline ends came to 11 bases. The germline V gene encodes CDR1 SQVTM and CDR2 ANQGSEA. Here the CDR3 reads CSVIRGPYEQYF. The CDR3 DNA follows: TGCAGCGTCATTCGGGGGCCCTACGAGCAGTACTTC.

This clonotype turned up a few times. The junction departs from germline at one end; a sequencing error may be responsible. The rearrangement joins TRBV6-1 to TRBJ2-4, with D perhaps TRBD2 (6 bases). Germline CDR1 is MNHNS and CDR2 is SASEGT. CDR3 length equals 15 residues. This CDR3 reads CASSEGPTSKNSQYF. In nucleotides, the CDR3 is TGTGCCAGCAGTGAAGGACCCACTAGCAAAAACAGTCAGTACTTC.

This clonotype was seen only a few times. The chain has TRBV5-6 and TRBJ2-7, with D perhaps being TRBD1 or TRBD2 (6 bases each). Germline loops: CDR1 SGHDT, CDR2 YYEEEE. CDR3 size: 14 residues. V gave up 6 bases and J gave up 6 bases, with 19 bases separating them. The CDR3 DNA reads TGTGCCAGCATCATCACGGGGGCAGGACGCGAGCAGTACTTC. Translated, it gives CASIITGAGREQYF.

This clonotype was found many times. The V call is TRBV12-3 or TRBV12-4, the J call TRBJ1-5; D is perhaps TRBD1 (6 bases). Trimming pared 5 bases from V and 8 bases from J, leaving 16 bases between. The CDR3 has 14 residues. The chain's CDR3 is CASSDRSPREPQHF. The CDR3 DNA follows: TGTGCCAGCAGTGACAGGAGCCCTAGGGAGCCCCAGCATTTT.

This clonotype occurred many times. V gene TRBV20-1 combines with J gene TRBJ2-5; TRBD1 might be the D (5 bases). Germline loops: CDR1 DFQATT, CDR2 SNEGSKA (reference sequence). Trimming pared 0 bases from V and 5 bases from J, leaving 16 bases between. CDR3 length equals 15 residues. The CDR3 sequence: CSARDPWKGLETQYF. The CDR3 DNA follows: TGCAGTGCTAGAGATCCCTGGAAGGGGCTTGAGACCCAGTACTTC.

The chain carries TRBV20-1 and TRBJ1-2, with 8 bases fitting TRBD1. CDR1 is DFQATT, CDR2 SNEGSKA, per germline (reference sequence). The CDR3 is made up of 14 amino acids. V trimming: 1 base; J trimming: 4 bases; junction bases outside the gene matches: 5. CDR3 coding DNA: TGCAGTGCTAGAGTCAGGGGGCCTGGCTATGGCTACACCTTC. Translation gives CSARVRGPGYGYTF.

The V gene is TRBV6-1, the J gene TRBJ1-6; a weak D match, TRBD1 (5 bases). The CDR3 is 16 amino acids. Trimming took 7 bases from V and 7 from J, leaving 20 bases between them. From germline, CDR1 is MNHNS and CDR2 SASEGT. DNA for the CDR3: TGTGCCAGCAAGATAACTTATGACAGCTGGAATTCACCCCTCCACTTT. This codes for CASKITYDSWNSPLHF.

Only a few counts were recorded for this clonotype. J is TRBJ2-1 and V is TRBV29-1; D is tentatively TRBD1 or TRBD2 (6 bases each). V lost 2 bases and J 8 bases, leaving 16 bases between the germline ends. Germline V gene data show CDR1 as SQVTM and CDR2 as ANQGSEA. This CDR3 is built from 14 residues. CDR3 sequence reads: CSVEIGGQAYEQFF. The CDR3 bases are TGCAGCGTTGAAATCGGGGGCCAAGCCTATGAGCAGTTCTTC.

This clonotype was counted ten times or more. The chain links TRBV10-3 to TRBJ1-3; D is undetermined. CDR1 is ENHRY, CDR2 SYGVKD, per germline. Trimming removed 2 bases from V and 4 bases from J, with 6 bases in between. CDR3 length: 13 residues. The CDR3 spells CAISEGFGNTIYF. The CDR3 bases are TGTGCCATCAGTGAGGGGTTCGGAAACACCATATATTTT.

This clonotype has at least ten counts. The chain couples TRBV5-1 to TRBJ1-1; D remains unclear. Germline values: CDR1 SGHRS, CDR2 YFSETQ. Trimming shortened V by 0 bases and J by 1 base, and 10 bases separated the two germline ends. CDR3 length: 15 residues. CDR3 in DNA: TGCGCCAGCAGCTTGGATGGGAAAAAGAACACTGAAGCTTTCTTT. This encodes CASSLDGKKNTEAFF.

V gene TRBV7-2 combines with J gene TRBJ2-1, with 10 positions matching TRBD2. Germline loops: CDR1 SGHTA, CDR2 FQGNSA. V shed 5 bases and J 7 bases; nucleotides not matched to a gene: 8. The CDR3 runs 15 residues. In DNA, the CDR3 is TGTGCCAGCAGCCCCTCTAGCGGGAGAGGGAATGAGCAGTTCTTC. This translates into CASSPSSGRGNEQFF.

In this sample, this clonotype turned up many times. The chain uses TRBV20-1 and TRBJ2-5; perhaps TRBD2 as D (6 bases). V was trimmed by 6 bases and J by 2 bases, leaving 22 bases between them. This CDR3 contains 16 residues. The germline gives CDR1 DFQATT, CDR2 SNEGSKA (reference sequence). CDR3 nucleotide sequence: TGCAGTGCGGTTATTGGTTCTAGCGCGAAACAAGAGACCCAGTACTTC. It codes for CSAVIGSSAKQETQYF.

This clonotype was counted at least ten times. V gene TRBV5-1 combines with J gene TRBJ2-1; 8 bases fit TRBD2. CDR3 length: 13 amino acids. J lost 6 bases, V lost 5 bases, and 4 bases had no gene match. Germline values: CDR1 SGHRS, CDR2 YFSETQ. The CDR3 loop is CASRRTSSNEQFF. CDR3 bases: TGCGCCAGCAGGCGGACTAGCAGCAATGAGCAGTTCTTC.

The J gene is TRBJ2-7, the V gene TRBV28; tentative D call: TRBD1 (5 bases). The CDR3 is made up of 15 amino acids. V lost 1 base and J 4 bases, leaving 14 bases between the germline ends. Germline V CDR1 and CDR2: MDHEN, SYDVKM. CDR3 DNA sequence: TGTGCCAGCAGTTTATCACGCAGGGTGCGGTACGAGCAGTACTTC. Protein sequence: CASSLSRRVRYEQYF.

In this sample, this clonotype turned up many times. The rearrangement uses TRBV28 and TRBJ1-2, with 9 positions matching TRBD1. The CDR3 is made up of 14 amino acids. Germline V gene lookup returns CDR1 MDHEN and CDR2 SYDVKM. Trimming cost V 3 bases and J 4 bases; bases outside gene matches: 3. The CDR3 region is CASSLGQGFYGYTF. For the CDR3, the DNA is TGTGCCAGCAGTTTGGGACAGGGCTTCTATGGCTACACCTTC.

This clonotype was recorded many times. The CDR3 sequence is CASSLWLQFVETQYF. CDR3 coding DNA: TGTGCCAGCAGCTTGTGGTTGCAGTTCGTTGAGACCCAGTACTTC. The rearrangement joins TRBV5-6 to TRBJ2-5, with D hard to call. Germline values: CDR1 SGHDT, CDR2 YYEEEE. The CDR3 length is 15 residues. Trimming shortened V by 1 base and J by 5 bases, and 15 bases separated the two germline ends.

This clonotype was seen ten or more times. The rearrangement links TRBV5-6 to TRBJ1-1; D is unclear. The V end lost 2 bases, the J end lost 3 bases, and 5 bases lay between the germline ends. There are 12 residues in the CDR3. The germline V gene encodes CDR1 SGHDT and CDR2 YYEEEE. The CDR3 bases are TGTGCCAGCAGCTTTAGGGACACTGAAGCTTTCTTT. Protein: CASSFRDTEAFF.

This clonotype was counted ten times or more. The chain joins TRBV28 to TRBJ1-1; TRBD1 agrees at 8 bases. This CDR3 is 15 amino acids long. Germline V gene lookup returns CDR1 MDHEN and CDR2 SYDVKM. The trim removed 5 bases at V and 1 base at J, leaving 6 bases unmatched. The CDR3 DNA is TGTGCCAGCAGTCCGCGGGACAGGAGGAACACTGAAGCTTTCTTT. Its protein product is CASSPRDRRNTEAFF.

This clonotype was detected a few times. The chain recombines TRBV19 with TRBJ2-3; TRBD2 agrees at 8 bases. The trim removed 7 bases at V and 6 bases at J, leaving 12 bases unmatched. This CDR3 has 15 residues. CDR1 is LNHDA and CDR2 is SQIVND in the germline V gene (reference sequence). The CDR3 region has the DNA TGTGCCAGTACCCCTTCAGCGGGAGCAGGGGATACGCAGTATTTT. This gives the protein CASTPSAGAGDTQYF.

At least ten counts were recorded for this clonotype. The gene calls are TRBV5-1 and TRBJ2-3; D might be TRBD2 (7 bases). CDR1 SGHRS and CDR2 YFSETQ come from the germline V gene. Trimming removed 0 bases at V and 5 bases at J, with 10 bases between. The CDR3 spans 14 residues. CDR3 loop: CASSLAGGIDTQYF. DNA of the CDR3: TGCGCCAGCAGCTTGGCGGGGGGCATAGATACGCAGTATTTT.

This clonotype was seen repeatedly, ten times or more. This chain links TRBV20-1 with TRBJ2-1; 12 bases are a match to TRBD2. Germline lookup yields CDR1 DFQATT and CDR2 SNEGSKA (reference sequence). The CDR3 consists of 19 residues. V shed 2 bases and J 7 bases; nucleotides not matched to a gene: 18. The CDR3 sequence is CSARKISGLAGGPGNEQFF. As DNA, the CDR3 is TGCAGTGCTAGAAAAATTTCGGGCCTAGCGGGAGGGCCCGGTAATGAGCAGTTCTTC.

This clonotype was counted between two and nine times. The chain has TRBV4-3 and TRBJ2-1; 7 positions agree with TRBD2. CDR3 length equals 13 residues. Trimming cost V 6 bases and J 10 bases; bases outside gene matches: 9. CDR1 and CDR2 from the germline V gene are LGHNA and YSLEER. The CDR3 bases are TGCGCCAGCAGTCTTACTCTGCGGGGGGAGCAGTTCTTC. Translation gives CASSLTLRGEQFF.

The genes are TRBV12-3 or TRBV12-4 and TRBJ1-1, with D possibly matching TRBD1 (6 bases). This CDR3 has 15 residues. V was clipped by 4 bases and J by 4 bases, with 16 bases between them. CDR3 sequence reads: CASSSRGSGITEAFF. CDR3 DNA sequence: TGTGCCAGCAGTTCCAGGGGTAGTGGTATCACTGAAGCTTTCTTT.

This clonotype has only a few counts. The V and J genes are TRBV14 and TRBJ2-7; D uncertain. V lost 0 bases and J lost 5, with 14 bases in between. Per the germline V gene, CDR1 is SGHDN and CDR2 is FVKESK. The CDR3 is 15 amino acids. The DNA for the CDR3 is TGTGCCAGCAGCCAAGATCGACGGGTTCGGAACGAGCAGTACTTC. Protein product: CASSQDRRVRNEQYF.

This clonotype was counted ten times or more. The chain carries TRBV7-8 and TRBJ2-7, with TRBD2 matching 12 bases. Trimming cost V 10 bases and J 5 bases; bases outside gene matches: 27. The CDR3 covers 20 residues. The germline V gene has CDR1 SGHVS and CDR2 FQNEAQ. The CDR3 reads CATPRGATSGSLPRGDEQYF. In DNA, the CDR3 is TGTGCCACCCCCAGGGGCGCGACTAGCGGGAGTTTGCCTAGGGGGGACGAGCAGTACTTC.